This T cell receptor (beta chain) was obtained from a study of identical twins. The ends were cut back, 1 base at V and 3 bases at J, with 1 base in the middle. From germline, CDR1 is SEHNR and CDR2 FQNEAQ (reference sequence). This CDR3 spans 11 amino acids. Points from the study as a whole: Fewer insertions were carried by abundant cord blood beta clonotypes, but none was seen in memory repertoires.

This clonotype was seen at least ten times. What it binds is not known. TCRdb re-analysed the 5' RACE reads in MiXCR, keeping a single row per CDR3 protein. The sample yields more than 400,000 distinct CDR3 sequences, roughly 15% seen once. The donor group consisted entirely of healthy Caucasians. The sample was also reused in another study, on yellow fever vaccine responses in identical twins.

This sequence was found in a young woman in good health. The chain carries TRBV7-9 and TRBJ2-7; D call uncertain. Sequencing was done on a sample of CD4+ T cells sorted from blood. CDR3 in amino acids: CASSLVYEQYF. In DNA form, the CDR3 reads TGTGCCAGCAGCTTAGTCTACGAGCAGTACTTC.